The 7 T cell receptor beta chains below come from one sample, sequenced in a study of beta chain features in type 1 diabetes. The sequenced template was cDNA made from the entire isolated RNA. Some clones are missing from TCRdb's copy, which holds only in-frame ones; the method was immunoSEQ multiplex PCR. The sample lists hundreds of thousands of clones, around 30% occurring once. The sample was naive CD4+ T cells from blood. The receptors here all came from a man younger than 35 in good health.

In its sample, this clone was seen a few times. The J gene is TRBJ2-7, the V gene TRBV9; TRBD1 matches 12 bases. The CDR3 runs 14 residues. CDR1 and CDR2 (germline): SGDLS, YYNGEE. Trimming took 2 bases from V and 9 from J; bases not matched to a gene: 6. The CDR3 bases are TGTGCCAGCAGCGTTTCGGGACAGGGGGCATTGCAGTACTTC. Translating gives CASSVSGQGALQYF.

The chain joins TRBV6-5 to TRBJ2-5; TRBD1 might be the D (5 bases). In germline, CDR1 is MNHEY, CDR2 SVGAGI. The CDR3 runs 14 residues. V was trimmed by 5 bases and J by 7 bases, leaving 17 bases between them. The CDR3 reads CASSDWGPGGTQYF. CDR3 sequence (DNA): TGTGCCAGCAGTGACTGGGGCCCGGGTGGGACCCAGTACTTC.

The V and J genes are TRBV30 and TRBJ2-1; 8 nucleotides agree with TRBD1. This CDR3 has 15 residues. The junction had 9 bases not matched to a gene; V was cut back by 4 bases and J by 4 bases. Germline CDR1 is GTSNPN and CDR2 is SVGIG (reference sequence). In DNA, the CDR3 is TGTGCCTGGAACAGTCCAGGGGGCCGATACAATGAGCAGTTCTTC. Translating gives CAWNSPGGRYNEQFF.

V usage is TRBV5-1 and J usage is TRBJ1-5; no definite D call. V dropped 0 bases and J dropped 1 base, with 8 bases sitting between them. The CDR3 consists of 15 residues. Per germline, CDR1 SGHRS and CDR2 YFSETQ. The CDR3 spells CASSLGGESNQPQHF. As DNA, the CDR3 is TGCGCCAGCAGCTTGGGAGGAGAGAGCAATCAGCCCCAGCATTTT.

This clone turned up a few times. This chain connects TRBV5-1 to TRBJ2-5; 7 bases match TRBD1. The CDR3 sequence is 15 residues long. The germline V gene has CDR1 SGHRS and CDR2 YFSETQ. V trimming: 0 bases; J trimming: 5 bases; junction bases outside the gene matches: 7. The CDR3 DNA reads TGCGCCAGCAGCTTGGCTACAGGGGTAGCGGAGACCCAGTACTTC. Protein sequence: CASSLATGVAETQYF.

For the CDR3, the DNA is TGTGCCAGCAGCCAGCCCCGGGACACCGAAGGGACCTCTGGGGCCAACGTCCTGACTTTC. It yields the protein CASSQPRDTEGTSGANVLTF. The chain has TRBV4-2 and TRBJ2-6; D is possibly TRBD1 (6 bases). The CDR3 runs 20 residues. Per the germline V gene, CDR1 is LGHNA and CDR2 is YNFKEQ. V lost 3 bases and J lost 0, with 21 bases in between.

The chain couples TRBV7-8 to TRBJ2-1; 7 bases line up with TRBD2. From germline, CDR1 is SGHVS and CDR2 FQNEAQ. This CDR3 is 17 amino acids long. After removal of 5 bases from V and 6 bases from J, the junction contained 16 bases not matched to a gene. The CDR3 region is CASSPNRLARVGNEQFF. CDR3 bases: TGTGCCAGCAGCCCCAATCGACTAGCCCGAGTGGGCAATGAGCAGTTCTTC.